This entry lists 10 T cell receptor beta chains sequenced from one sample in a study of naive CD8 T cells in extremely preterm neonates (dated by TCRdb to 2017 to 2019). Library prep was done by the immunoSEQ multiplex PCR assay. Here the immuneACCESS table is served through TCRdb, limited to in-frame sequences with V and J called. Missing clones are a known gap in these copies; in checked studies unresolved V genes cover under half, and the rest lacks a known reason. The sample table records about 4,900 clones; 97% of these occur just once. The ten largest clones represent approximately 0.6% of the sample. Term cord blood was obtained from several elective full-term cesarean deliveries at roughly 37-41 weeks of gestation, without labor or rupture of membranes. The sample consisted of naive CD8+ T cells from cord blood. These receptors were taken from a newborn in good health.

The J gene is TRBJ1-1, the V gene TRBV4-3, with 9 bases identical to TRBD1. The trim removed 1 base at V and 6 bases at J, leaving 0 bases unmatched. In germline, CDR1 is LGHNA, CDR2 YSLEER. CDR3 length equals 13 residues. The chain's CDR3 is CASSQGTGAEAFF. In DNA, the CDR3 is TGCGCCAGCAGCCAAGGGACAGGGGCTGAAGCTTTCTTT.

This clone was counted a single time. The chain has TRBV6-5 and TRBJ2-5; D is unresolved. CDR1 and CDR2 from the germline V gene are MNHEY and SVGAGI. Trimming left V 2 bases short and J 5 bases short, with 6 bases between. CDR3 size: 12 residues. DNA of the CDR3: TGTGCCAGCAGTTACAATTCGGAGACCCAGTACTTC. This sequence encodes CASSYNSETQYF.

The V and J genes are TRBV19 and TRBJ2-7; 13 bases map to TRBD2. In germline, CDR1 is LNHDA, CDR2 SQIVND (reference sequence). With V trimmed by 3 bases and J by 2 bases, 4 bases remained unmatched. The CDR3 spans 16 residues. The CDR3: CASSIAGLAGTYEQYF. The CDR3 region has the DNA TGTGCCAGTAGTATTGCGGGACTAGCGGGGACCTACGAGCAGTACTTC.

Here the CDR3 reads CASSQEATENYGYTF. In nucleotides, the CDR3 is TGCGCCAGCAGCCAAGAAGCGACGGAGAACTATGGCTACACCTTC. This chain uses TRBV4-3 with TRBJ1-2; the D is unclear. With 0 bases removed from V and 2 bases from J, the gap between germline ends came to 10 bases. CDR3 length: 15 residues. The germline V gene encodes CDR1 LGHNA and CDR2 YSLEER.

This chain connects TRBV28 to TRBJ1-5, with 10 bases identical to TRBD1. Germline lookup yields CDR1 MDHEN and CDR2 SYDVKM. V trimming: 3 bases; J trimming: 5 bases; junction bases outside the gene matches: 7. The CDR3 is 16 amino acids. The CDR3 spells CASSFDPDRGYQPQHF. CDR3 coding DNA: TGTGCCAGCAGTTTCGATCCGGACAGGGGGTATCAGCCCCAGCATTTT.

The chain links TRBV9 to TRBJ2-1, with TRBD2 matching 9 bases. The germline gives CDR1 SGDLS, CDR2 YYNGEE. This CDR3 is built from 16 residues. V shed 0 bases and J 4 bases; nucleotides not matched to a gene: 5. CDR3 sequence reads: CASSVGGGGEYNEQFF. DNA for the CDR3: TGTGCCAGCAGCGTAGGGGGCGGGGGGGAATACAATGAGCAGTTCTTC.

V usage is TRBV30 and J usage is TRBJ1-4; D gene ambiguous. Germline V gives CDR1 GTSNPN, CDR2 SVGIG (reference sequence). The ends were cut back, 3 bases at V and 8 bases at J, with 13 bases in the middle. The CDR3 loop spans 13 amino acids. CDR3 in DNA: TGTGCCTGGAGCAGCGCAGTTAGGGAAAAACTGTTTTTT. Protein: CAWSSAVREKLFF.

V usage is TRBV18 and J usage is TRBJ2-1; D perhaps matches TRBD2 (6 bases). Deletions cut 3 bases from V and 0 bases from J, with 15 bases between. The CDR3 is made up of 17 amino acids. Per germline, CDR1 KGHSH and CDR2 LQKENI. CDR3 coding DNA: TGTGCCAGCTCACCCCTAGCGCGTCCGATCTCCTACAATGAGCAGTTCTTC. This translates into CASSPLARPISYNEQFF. Variable domain in full (rest from reference TRBV18 and TRBJ2-1): NAGVMQNPRHLVRRRGQEARLRCSPMKGHSHVYWYRQLPEEGLKFMVYLQKENIIDESGMPKERFSAEFPKEGPSILRIQQVVRGDSAAYFCASSPLARPISYNEQFFGPGTRLTVL.

This clone was seen just once. The CDR3 loop reads CASSHLMGGVPYNEQFF. For the CDR3, the DNA is TGTGCCAGCAGCCACTTGATGGGGGGTGTTCCATACAATGAGCAGTTCTTC. The chain employs TRBV4-2 and TRBJ2-1, with D possibly being TRBD2 (6 bases). The V end was cut by 3 bases, the J end by 4 bases, with 19 bases between. The CDR3 is made up of 17 amino acids. Germline CDR1 LGHNA, CDR2 YNFKEQ.

The CDR3 DNA reads as TGTGCCATCAGCGGGACTGTTGGGGCAGATACGCAGTATTTT. Translation: CAISGTVGADTQYF. The chain links TRBV10-3 to TRBJ2-3, with D possibly TRBD2 on 6 matching bases. CDR1 is ENHRY and CDR2 is SYGVKD in the germline V gene. Trimming pared 6 bases from V and 4 bases from J, leaving 14 bases between. The length of the CDR3 is 14 residues.